This TCR beta chain was sequenced in a study of cytomegalovirus exposure and HLA in healthy donors. Study results and limitations: According to an earlier analysis, most TCR beta V segments yielded productive rearrangements about 87% or about 30% of the time. TCR beta sequences reportedly predicted most subjects' HLA-A and HLA-B alleles accurately. Most TCR sequences proved rare, with some public TCRs found in many donors.

The PCR was carried out with 60 Vbeta primers and 13 Jbeta primers. Profiled with immunoSEQ multiplex PCR; TCRdb holds only in-frame clones, not every one. Across some 120,000 clones, the top ten clones capture roughly 2% of the sample. A word on this clone: Its antigen remains unidentified.

CDR3 length equals 12 residues. Germline CDR1 reads SEHNR; CDR2 reads FQNEAQ (reference sequence). The V gene lost 8 bases and the J gene lost 9 bases, with 15 bases spanning the gap. This rearrangement joins TRBV7-9 to TRBJ2-3; D is perhaps TRBD1 (5 bases). The sequenced sample consisted of PBMCs. The TCR sequence derives from a woman in her sixties in good health and CMV-seronegative. CDR3 residues: CASPGPGWTQYF. The CDR3 DNA reads TGTGCCAGCCCAGGGCCGGGTTGGACGCAGTATTTT.